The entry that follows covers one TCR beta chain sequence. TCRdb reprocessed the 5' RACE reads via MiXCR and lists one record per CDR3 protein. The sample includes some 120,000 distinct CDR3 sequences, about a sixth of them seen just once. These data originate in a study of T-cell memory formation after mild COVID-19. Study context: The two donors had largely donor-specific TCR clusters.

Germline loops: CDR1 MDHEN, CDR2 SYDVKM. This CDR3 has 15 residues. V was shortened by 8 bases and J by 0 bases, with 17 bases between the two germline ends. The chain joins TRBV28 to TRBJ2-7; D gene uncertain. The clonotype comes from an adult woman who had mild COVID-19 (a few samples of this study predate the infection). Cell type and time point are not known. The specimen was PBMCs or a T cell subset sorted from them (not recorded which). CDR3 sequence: CASQVYNPSSYEQYF. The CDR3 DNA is TGTGCCAGCCAGGTATACAACCCTAGCTCCTACGAGCAGTACTTC.